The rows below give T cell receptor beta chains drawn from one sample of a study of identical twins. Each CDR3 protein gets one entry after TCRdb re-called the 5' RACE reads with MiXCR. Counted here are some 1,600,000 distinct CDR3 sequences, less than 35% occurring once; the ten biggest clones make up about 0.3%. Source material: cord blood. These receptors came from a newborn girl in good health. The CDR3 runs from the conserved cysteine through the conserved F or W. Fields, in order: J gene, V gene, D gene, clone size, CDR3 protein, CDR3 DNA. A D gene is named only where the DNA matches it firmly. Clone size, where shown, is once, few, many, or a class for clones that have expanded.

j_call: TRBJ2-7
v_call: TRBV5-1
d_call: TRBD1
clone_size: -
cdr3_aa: CASSMSGGFEQYF
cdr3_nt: TGCGCCAGCAGTATGTCAGGGGGCTTCGAGCAGTACTTC

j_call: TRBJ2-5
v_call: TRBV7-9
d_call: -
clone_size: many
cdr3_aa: CASSLAETRYETQYF
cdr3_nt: TGTGCCAGCAGCTTAGCAGAGACTAGATACGAGACCCAGTACTTC

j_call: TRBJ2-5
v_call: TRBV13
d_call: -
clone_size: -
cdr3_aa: CASNPGTSQETQYF
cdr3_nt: TGTGCCAGCAACCCGGGGACTTCTCAAGAGACCCAGTACTTC

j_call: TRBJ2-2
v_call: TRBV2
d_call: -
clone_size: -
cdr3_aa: CASSAGVAGELFF
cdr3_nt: TGTGCCAGCAGTGCGGGGGTTGCCGGGGAGCTGTTTTTT

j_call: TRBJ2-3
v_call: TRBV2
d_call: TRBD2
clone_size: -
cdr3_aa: CASRSGGPNTQYF
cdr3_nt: TGTGCCAGCCGTAGCGGGGGACCGAATACGCAGTATTTT

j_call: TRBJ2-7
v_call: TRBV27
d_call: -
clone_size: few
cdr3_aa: CASGTNYEQYF
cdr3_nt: TGTGCCAGCGGGACCAACTACGAGCAGTACTTC

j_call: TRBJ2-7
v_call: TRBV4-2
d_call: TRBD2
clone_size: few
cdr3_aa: CASSQDFGTSGRPSYEQYF
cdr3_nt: TGTGCCAGCAGCCAAGACTTCGGGACTAGCGGGAGGCCCTCTTACGAGCAGTACTTC

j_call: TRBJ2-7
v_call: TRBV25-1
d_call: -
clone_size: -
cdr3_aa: CASSASSSYNEQYF
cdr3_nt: TGTGCCAGCAGCGCATCGAGCTCCTACAATGAGCAGTACTTC

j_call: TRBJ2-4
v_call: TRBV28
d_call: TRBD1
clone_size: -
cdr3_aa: CASSFPKTGGTKNIQYF
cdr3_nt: TGTGCCAGCAGTTTTCCAAAAACAGGGGGAACCAAAAACATTCAGTACTTC

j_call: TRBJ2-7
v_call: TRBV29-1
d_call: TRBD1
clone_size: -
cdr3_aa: CSVHTGTGAPYEQYF
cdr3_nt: TGCAGCGTTCACACCGGGACAGGGGCCCCTTACGAGCAGTACTTC

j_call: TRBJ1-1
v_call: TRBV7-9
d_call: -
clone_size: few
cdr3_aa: CASSSSGLGTEAFF
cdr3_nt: TGTGCCAGCAGCTCCTCAGGGCTTGGCACTGAAGCTTTCTTT

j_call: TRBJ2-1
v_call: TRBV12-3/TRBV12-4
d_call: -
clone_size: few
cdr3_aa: CASSPPTREQFF
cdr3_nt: TGTGCCAGCAGTCCCCCTACAAGAGAGCAGTTCTTC

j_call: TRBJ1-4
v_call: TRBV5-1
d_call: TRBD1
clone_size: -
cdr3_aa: CASSANRGTYEKLFF
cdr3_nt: TGCGCCAGCAGCGCTAACAGGGGGACTTATGAAAAACTGTTTTTT

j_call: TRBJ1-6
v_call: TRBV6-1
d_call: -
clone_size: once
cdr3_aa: CASSESVRSSYNSPLHF
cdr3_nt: TGTGCCAGCAGTGAATCGGTCAGAAGCTCCTATAATTCACCCCTCCACTTT